One and the same sample provided the 7 T cell receptor beta chains below, sequenced in a study of metastatic and nonmetastatic thyroid tumors. With MiXCR, TCRdb called clones anew from the PCR reads. The sample yields roughly 13,000 clones, 25% to 30% seen once. Treatment of any kind had been given to no patient before thyroid surgery. Sequencing was performed on tumor tissue. Receptors were obtained from a female donor with papillary thyroid cancer or a benign thyroid nodule (not recorded which). Some clones in this sample may be carry-over from other donors' samples.

This sequence joins TRBV20-1 and TRBJ1-1; 9 bases agree with TRBD1. This CDR3 contains 14 residues. V trimming: 4 bases; J trimming: 1 base; junction bases outside the gene matches: 4. CDR1 and CDR2 (germline): DFQATT, SNEGSKA (reference sequence). CDR3 protein: CSANTGGRNTEAFF. The CDR3 DNA is TGCAGTGCTAACACAGGGGGCCGGAACACTGAAGCTTTCTTT.

The gene calls are TRBV25-1 and TRBJ1-3; D remains ambiguous. The V end was cut by 1 base, the J end by 0 bases, with 13 bases between. The CDR3 loop spans 17 amino acids. CDR1 and CDR2 from the germline V gene are MGHDK and SYGVNS. CDR3 in amino acids: CASSEFSGPHSGNTIYF. CDR3 DNA sequence: TGTGCCAGCAGTGAATTCAGCGGGCCTCACTCTGGAAACACCATATATTTT.

Sample share makes this clone medium-sized. The chain links TRBV4-2 to TRBJ2-7; tentatively, D is TRBD1 (5 bases). The germline V and J ends were trimmed by 0 bases and 7 bases, with 10 bases remaining between them. Germline V gives CDR1 LGHNA, CDR2 YNFKEQ. The CDR3 totals 13 residues. CDR3 DNA: TGTGCCAGCAGCCAAGAAGGGGCTGGGGAGCAGTACGTC. Amino acids: CASSQEGAGEQYV.

In its sample, this clone was seen many times. This chain connects TRBV19 to TRBJ2-2; D is undetermined. V was trimmed by 3 bases and J by 4 bases, leaving 9 bases between them. The CDR3 totals 14 residues. The germline V gene encodes CDR1 LNHDA and CDR2 SQIVND (reference sequence). CDR3 sequence: CASSITAGTGELFF. As DNA, the CDR3 is TGTGCCAGTAGTATTACGGCAGGCACCGGGGAGCTGTTTTTT.

The rearrangement uses TRBV11-2 and TRBJ2-3, with D possibly matching TRBD2 (5 bases). V shed 4 bases and J shed 2 bases, with 13 bases lying between them. Germline V gene sequence: CDR1 SGHAT, CDR2 FQNNGV. The CDR3 consists of 15 residues. The CDR3 DNA sequence: TGTGCCAGCAGCTCCCCGGGGAACCCCACAGATACGCAGTATTTT. It specifies CASSSPGNPTDTQYF.

At least ten counts were recorded for this clone. The V call is TRBV6-1, the J call TRBJ2-1, with 14 bases identical to TRBD2. The length of the CDR3 is 15 residues. Germline V gene lookup returns CDR1 MNHNS and CDR2 SASEGT. V was clipped by 6 bases and J by 12 bases; unmatched bases: 10. Written as DNA, the CDR3 is TGTGCCAGCAGCCCCGGACTAGCGGGAGGTAGGGGGCAGTTCTTC. Its translation is CASSPGLAGGRGQFF.

This clone was recorded at least ten times. This chain connects TRBV19 to TRBJ2-6; TRBD1 agrees at 8 bases. CDR3 size: 18 residues. V lost 3 bases, J lost 2 bases, and 9 bases stayed unmatched. Germline loops: CDR1 LNHDA, CDR2 SQIVND (reference sequence). Here the CDR3 reads CASSMRQGSGAGANVLTF. The CDR3 nucleotides read TGTGCCAGTAGTATGCGACAGGGGAGTGGGGCTGGGGCCAACGTCCTGACTTTC.